Shown below are 18 T cell receptor beta chains from a single sample sequenced in a study of chronic HIV infection and antiretroviral therapy (dated by TCRdb to the mid-2010s). Library prep was done by 5' RACE. These reads were obtained on an Illumina MiSeq. TCRdb's own reprocessing of the public reads used fastp at Q25 and MiXCR and kept productive beta chains. Here each entry gathers all rows of one CDR3 protein and keeps the most common genes and DNA. This sample is represented by just over 30,000 distinct CDR3 sequences; more than 7.5% of them were singletons. Jointly, the top ten make up roughly 2.4% of the sample. Sequencing used peripheral blood. Receptor source: an adult who had HIV and had not received antiretroviral therapy, or was an uninfected healthy control (not recorded which).

Here the CDR3 reads CASSSRRQGNEQYF. The DNA of the CDR3 is TGTGCCAGCAGTTCCCGGAGACAGGGGAACGAGCAGTACTTC. The rearrangement joins TRBV6-5 to TRBJ2-7, with TRBD1 identical over 8 bases. The CDR3 has 14 residues. CDR1 and CDR2 from the germline V gene are MNHEY and SVGAGI. Losses at the gene ends were 4 bases for V and 5 bases for J; bases not matched to a gene: 7.

This clonotype was counted only a few times. V is TRBV11-2 and J is TRBJ2-5; 8 bases are a match to TRBD2. Germline values: CDR1 SGHAT, CDR2 FQNNGV. The ends lost 5 bases at V and 4 bases at J; junction bases unmatched: 9. This CDR3 region has 15 residues. The CDR3 sequence: CASSRGGLEGETQYF. Here the CDR3 DNA reads TGTGCCAGCAGCCGGGGGGGACTGGAGGGAGAGACCCAGTACTTC.

This clonotype was detected ten times or more. This chain connects TRBV4-1 to TRBJ2-5, with 11 nucleotides matching TRBD2. V lost 4 bases, J lost 5 bases, and 6 bases stayed unmatched. The CDR3 totals 15 residues. Germline V lookup: CDR1 MGHRA, CDR2 YSYEKL. DNA of the CDR3: TGCGCCAGCAGCCTACTAGCGGGAGTCTGGGAGACCCAGTACTTC. Translating it yields CASSLLAGVWETQYF.

This clonotype was seen a few times. The chain joins TRBV27 to TRBJ1-1, with D hard to call. CDR1 and CDR2 (germline): MNHEY, SMNVEV (reference sequence). V lost 7 bases to trimming and J lost 3 bases, with 12 bases between them. This CDR3 comprises 13 residues. As DNA, the CDR3 is TGTGCCAGCAAGGAGGCCTGGGACACTGAAGCTTTCTTT. Encoded protein: CASKEAWDTEAFF.

This clonotype occurred many times. The rearrangement links TRBV20-1 to TRBJ2-7; D remains ambiguous. V was shortened by 6 bases and J by 0 bases, with 15 bases between the two germline ends. Per germline, CDR1 DFQATT and CDR2 SNEGSKA (reference sequence). CDR3 length: 14 residues. CDR3 amino acids: CSAPRIGSSYEQYF. CDR3 in DNA: TGCAGTGCCCCTCGGATCGGCAGCTCCTACGAGCAGTACTTC.

This clonotype was seen repeatedly, ten times or more. The V call is TRBV5-4, the J call TRBJ2-1; 7 bases line up with TRBD2. The CDR3 consists of 17 residues. With 0 bases clipped from V and 0 bases from J, the junction kept 6 bases outside the gene matches. Germline lookup yields CDR1 SGHNT and CDR2 YYREEE (reference sequence). For the CDR3, the DNA is TGTGCCAGCAGCTTGGCGGGACTATTGAGCTCCTACAATGAGCAGTTCTTC. Translation gives CASSLAGLLSSYNEQFF.

This clonotype was observed at least ten times. CDR3 region: CASSTDTDTQYF. CDR3 coding DNA: TGTGCCAGCAGCACCGACACAGATACGCAGTATTTT. The genes are TRBV7-2 and TRBJ2-3; D is ambiguous. The CDR3 has 12 amino acids. The germline V and J ends were trimmed by 5 bases and 2 bases, with 5 bases remaining between them. Germline V lookup: CDR1 SGHTA, CDR2 FQGNSA.

The chain is built from TRBV25-1 and TRBJ2-7, with TRBD1 as a possible D gene (6 bases). This CDR3 contains 15 residues. V lost 1 base to trimming and J lost 6 bases, with 16 bases between them. CDR1 is MGHDK, CDR2 SYGVNS, per germline. CDR3 region: CASSEWGQGGREQYF. CDR3 nucleotides: TGTGCCAGCAGTGAATGGGGGCAGGGCGGCCGCGAGCAGTACTTC.

This clonotype was recorded at least ten times. The gene calls are TRBV5-1 and TRBJ2-3; tentatively, D is TRBD1 (6 bases). The CDR3 sequence is 15 residues long. V was shortened by 5 bases and J by 4 bases, with 17 bases between the two germline ends. Germline V gene lookup returns CDR1 SGHRS and CDR2 YFSETQ. The DNA for the CDR3 is TGCGCCAGCAGTACACAGGGAGAGGCCTCAGATACGCAGTATTTT. The encoded protein is CASSTQGEASDTQYF.

This clonotype was seen more than once but under ten times. This CDR3 is CSVSRGGQGGEETQYF. The DNA of the CDR3 is TGCAGCGTTAGCAGGGGTGGCCAGGGGGGAGAAGAGACCCAGTACTTC. This rearrangement joins TRBV29-1 to TRBJ2-5, with a tentative D call TRBD1 (7 bases). The CDR3 totals 16 residues. Between the trimmed V and J ends, which lost 5 bases and 3 bases, there was a span of 22 bases. Germline V lookup: CDR1 SQVTM, CDR2 ANQGSEA.

This clonotype was observed at least ten times. V usage is TRBV27 and J usage is TRBJ2-6; 9 nucleotides agree with TRBD1. The CDR3 length is 17 residues. V dropped 1 base and J dropped 4; count of bases not matched to a gene: 5. The germline V gene encodes CDR1 MNHEY and CDR2 SMNVEV (reference sequence). The CDR3 here is CASSLLYRGPGANVLTF. The CDR3, as DNA: TGTGCCAGCAGTTTATTGTACAGGGGGCCGGGGGCCAACGTCCTGACTTTC.

This clonotype was recorded once. The V and J genes are TRBV6-2 or TRBV6-3 and TRBJ1-1; maybe TRBD1 (6 bases). This CDR3 comprises 13 residues. The V and J ends lost 5 bases and 13 bases respectively, with 20 bases between them. CDR1 is MNHEY and CDR2 is SVGEGT in the germline V gene. CDR3 residues: CASSKIQGGGYFF. CDR3 in DNA: TGTGCCAGCAGTAAAATCCAGGGAGGGGGTTATTTCTTT.

By share, this clonotype ranks as medium-sized (0.01 to 0.1%). This sequence joins TRBV29-1 and TRBJ2-7; D uncertain. Germline values: CDR1 SQVTM, CDR2 ANQGSEA. This CDR3 comprises 12 residues. Trimming shortened V by 5 bases and J by 7 bases, and 15 bases separated the two germline ends. The chain's CDR3 is CSVRPVLGEQYF. The CDR3 nucleotides are TGCAGCGTTCGCCCGGTCCTTGGGGAGCAGTACTTC.

The sample holds many counts of this clonotype. The gene calls are TRBV12-5 and TRBJ2-7; 8 bases match TRBD1. CDR1 and CDR2 (germline): LGHNT, FRNRAP. This CDR3 comprises 16 residues. The V gene end was trimmed by 5 bases and the J gene end by 0 bases; junction bases not matched to a gene: 9. CDR3 sequence reads: CASGGGAGGSSYEQYF. CDR3 in DNA: TGTGCTAGTGGTGGTGGGGCAGGGGGCAGCTCCTACGAGCAGTACTTC.

This clonotype has a handful of counts. This chain links TRBV28 with TRBJ1-5; possible D gene TRBD1, 5 bases. CDR3 length: 14 residues. Trimming removed 5 bases at V and 5 bases at J, with 13 bases between. Germline V CDR1 and CDR2: MDHEN, SYDVKM. The DNA for the CDR3 is TGTGCCAGCAGTAGACAGCTGGGCGATCAGCCCCAGCATTTT. Amino acid sequence: CASSRQLGDQPQHF.

This clonotype came up a few times. J is TRBJ2-4 and V is TRBV2, with D unresolved. V was trimmed by 4 bases and J by 5 bases, leaving 9 bases between them. The CDR3 length is 13 residues. Germline lookup yields CDR1 SNHLY and CDR2 FYNNEI. CDR3: CASSGWAENIQYF. The CDR3 DNA is TGTGCCAGCAGTGGTTGGGCAGAAAACATTCAGTACTTC.

This clonotype has more than one count but fewer than ten. This chain links TRBV9 with TRBJ2-7; 10 nucleotides agree with TRBD1. The CDR3 sequence is 16 residues long. The V and J ends lost 0 bases and 2 bases, in that order; junction bases with no gene match: 5. Per germline, CDR1 SGDLS and CDR2 YYNGEE. Here the CDR3 DNA reads TGTGCCAGCAGCGTAGAGACAGGGGGCAGGGCCTACGAGCAGTACTTC. It codes for CASSVETGGRAYEQYF. The whole variable domain, filled in from reference TRBV9 and TRBJ2-7, reads DSGVTQTPKHLITATGQRVTLRCSPRSGDLSVYWYQQSLDQGLQFLIQYYNGEERAKGNILERFSAQQFPDLHSELNLSSLELGDSALYFCASSVETGGRAYEQYFGPGTRLTVT.

This clonotype was counted between two and nine times. This sequence joins TRBV29-1 and TRBJ2-7; D possibly uses TRBD1 or TRBD2 (5 bases each). Germline V gene sequence: CDR1 SQVTM, CDR2 ANQGSEA. Trimming shortened V by 3 bases and J by 9 bases, and 33 bases separated the two germline ends. The CDR3 has 18 amino acids. Here the CDR3 reads CSVDYDGTGLTGESRQYF. As DNA, the CDR3 is TGCAGCGTTGATTATGACGGGACGGGGTTAACTGGGGAGAGTCGGCAGTACTTC.